This TCR beta chain was profiled in a study of tumor-infiltrating lymphocytes in glioblastoma multiforme. Study-wide results and limits: Only one glioblastoma patient had TCR and mutation analysis. Unequal TCR RNA per T cell might skew measured clone sizes.

TCR beta libraries were built from RNA through three nested multiplex PCR rounds using modified ARM-PCR. TCRB-specific cDNA synthesis used approximately 0.5 ug of total RNA. Each CDR3 protein gets one entry after TCRdb re-called the multiplex PCR reads with MiXCR. The sample includes 10,000 to 15,000 distinct CDR3 sequences, roughly 64% of them seen just once. Worth noting for this clonotype: Its specificity is not known. The junction departs from the called germline gene at one end, perhaps through a read error.

CDR3 length: 13 amino acids. CDR1 and CDR2 from the germline V gene are PRHDT and FYEKMQ (reference sequence). The specimen was brain tumor tissue. The receptor was isolated from a male donor with glioblastoma. The gene calls are TRBV13 and TRBJ2-6; tentatively, D is TRBD1 or TRBD2 (5 bases each). DNA for the CDR3: TGTGCTAGCAGCTTCCGGGGCGACAACGTCCTGACTTTC. It is translated as CASSFRGDNVLTF.